This TCR beta chain emerged from a study of T cell responses to AZD1222 COVID-19 vaccine. In the study overall: Samples with a second dose at about 4 or about 12 weeks were pooled together.

This table comes from immunoSEQ multiplex PCR, and its TCRdb copy is limited to in-frame clones, with some not included. The sample consists of 55,000 to 65,000 clones, about 90% of them appearing once. Trimming shortened V by 6 bases and J by 2 bases, and 13 bases separated the two germline ends. CDR3 size: 14 residues. Germline V gene sequence: CDR1 MNHEY, CDR2 SMNVEV (reference sequence). Study results and limitations: Donors skewed white British and female; clonal diversity was possibly underestimated. Spike regions recognized by vaccine-associated CD4 TCRs spanned the protein, led by 160-218 and 743-854. The peak T cell response came first, and repertoires were sampled only after it.

Remarks on this clone: The antigen is undetermined.

The J gene is TRBJ2-5, the V gene TRBV27; perhaps TRBD1 as D (5 bases). The sequence was collected from an adult in good health. The sample in question was peripheral blood, obtained on day 0 of AZD1222 vaccination. This CDR3 is CASRLTGVQETQYF. The CDR3 nucleotides read TGTGCCAGCAGATTAACAGGTGTACAAGAGACCCAGTACTTC.